At least ten counts were recorded for the clone carrying this TCR beta chain. The CDR3 loop spans 13 amino acids. Deletions cut 5 bases from V and 2 bases from J, with 9 bases between. Germline CDR1 is KGHDR and CDR2 is SFDVKD. As handled by the study authors: Counts of nucleated cells, estimated from reference gene primer amplification, were obtained. Sequencing used immunoSEQ multiplex PCR; TCRdb keeps in-frame clones, though not all of them. V, J and clone size were drawn from that table, and D and trimming were deduced from the DNA. The sample includes under 200,000 clones, around 79% of them seen just once. The record originates from a study of blood T cell repertoires in COVID-19.

This receptor was taken from a man in his sixties with active or convalescent COVID-19. The chain carries TRBV24-1 and TRBJ2-7; a possible D gene is TRBD1 (6 bases). The sequenced material came from peripheral blood. The CDR3 nucleotides are TGTGCCACCAGTGCCGCAGGGGCCTACGAGCAGTACTTC. Residues: CATSAAGAYEQYF.